The 3 T cell receptor beta chains below all came from one sample that was sequenced in a study of T cells in Graves' hyperthyroidism and ophthalmopathy. RNA transcripts served as the template for amplifying TCR beta CDR3 regions. A set of HTBI primers served as the primers for a first-round RT-PCR of the TCR CDR3. A single record per CDR3 protein comes from TCRdb applying MiXCR to the multiplex PCR reads. Of hundreds of thousands of distinct CDR3 sequences in the sample, more than 45% were seen once. Sample: peripheral blood or thyroid tissue (not recorded which). These receptors were taken from a woman younger than 35 with Graves' hyperthyroidism.

The CDR3 here is CASSQDPMSYGYTF. Written as DNA, the CDR3 is TGTGCCAGCAGCCAAGATCCGATGAGCTATGGCTACACCTTC. The V and J genes are TRBV7-9 and TRBJ1-2; D unclear. The CDR3 has 14 residues. Germline loops: CDR1 SEHNR, CDR2 FQNEAQ (reference sequence). The V end lost 5 bases, the J end lost 4 bases, and 14 bases lay between the germline ends.

This sequence joins TRBV11-3 and TRBJ1-2; D call uncertain. Trimming left V 5 bases short and J 4 bases short, with 11 bases between. The germline V gene encodes CDR1 SGHNT and CDR2 YENEEA. The CDR3 totals 13 residues. The CDR3 region has the DNA TGTGCCAGCAGCCCTGGAGCTCTCTATGGCTACACCTTC. Translated, it gives CASSPGALYGYTF.

A note on this clonotype: Compared with germline, one end of the junction differs, possibly owing to a read error. V and J are TRBV7-8 and TRBJ1-5; D perhaps matches TRBD1 (5 bases). CDR3 size: 16 residues. Germline-derived CDR1 and CDR2 are SGHVS and FQNEAQ. CDR3 in amino acids: CASSVVAGFSNQPRHF. The CDR3 bases are TGTGCCAGCAGCGTAGTGGCAGGGTTCAGCAATCAGCCCCGGCATTTT. Drawing the rest from reference TRBV7-8 and TRBJ1-5, the complete variable domain is GAGVSQSPRYKVAKRGQDVALRCDPISGHVSLFWYQQALGQGPEFLTYFQNEAQLDKSGLPSDRFFAERPEGSVSTLKIQRTQQEDSAVYLCASSVVAGFSNQPRHFGDGTRLSIL.